The TCR beta chain under discussion was sequenced for a study of shared clonotypes between healthy human individuals. V shed 7 bases and J 3 bases; nucleotides not matched to a gene: 9. Germline CDR1 MDHEN, CDR2 SYDVKM. This CDR3 has 16 residues. The study enrolled healthy HIV-negative adults without recent acute infections or vaccinations as donors. Using immunoSEQ multiplex PCR, the repertoire was profiled, and TCRdb retains in-frame clones only, with some absent. This table holds about 2.5 million clones, about nine tenths found once. V gene TRBV28 combines with J gene TRBJ2-1, with 10 bases fitting TRBD2. The clonotype originates from a man aged 18 to 30 in good health. Some clones in this sample may be carry-over from other donors' samples. The sequenced sample consisted of naive CD4+ T cells from PBMCs. Subset here: CD45RA+ positively selected. CDR3 residues: CASTVSGRSYYNEQFF. CDR3 coding DNA: TGTGCCAGCACCGTTAGCGGGAGGAGTTACTACAATGAGCAGTTCTTC.